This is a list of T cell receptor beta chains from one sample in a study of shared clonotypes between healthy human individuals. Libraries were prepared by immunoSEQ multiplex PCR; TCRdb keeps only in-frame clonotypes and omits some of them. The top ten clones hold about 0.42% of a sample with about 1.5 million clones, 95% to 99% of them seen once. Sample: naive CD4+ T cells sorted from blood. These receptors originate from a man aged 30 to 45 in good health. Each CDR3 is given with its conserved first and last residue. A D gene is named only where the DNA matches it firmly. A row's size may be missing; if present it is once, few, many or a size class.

CASNPPIIVGPNYGYTF,TGTGCCAGCAACCCTCCCATCATCGTGGGACCTAACTATGGCTACACCTTC,TRBJ1-2,NA,NA,TRBV28
CASSAGANEKLFF,TGCGCCAGCAGTGCAGGGGCGAATGAAAAACTGTTTTTT,TRBJ1-4,NA,NA,TRBV10-1
CAWTFAGGRVETQYF,TGTGCCTGGACCTTCGCGGGAGGGCGGGTGGAGACCCAGTACTTC,TRBJ2-5,NA,TRBD2,TRBV30
CASSLGSGTGVANYGYTF,TGTGCCAGCAGCTTGGGTTCCGGGACAGGGGTAGCTAACTATGGCTACACCTTC,TRBJ1-2,NA,TRBD1,TRBV5-6
CASSLIGRKGQPQHF,TGTGCCAGCAGCCTAATAGGACGAAAGGGTCAGCCCCAGCATTTT,TRBJ1-5,NA,NA,TRBV28
CASSYKRGGTGELFF,TGTGCCAGCTCATACAAGCGGGGCGGCACCGGGGAGCTGTTTTTT,TRBJ2-2,once,TRBD2,TRBV18
CASGTGVYTEAFF,TGTGCCAGCGGGACAGGGGTATACACTGAAGCTTTCTTT,TRBJ1-1,NA,TRBD1,TRBV28
CASSQATSTYNEQFF,TGCGCCAGCAGCCAAGCGACTAGCACCTACAATGAGCAGTTCTTC,TRBJ2-1,once,TRBD2,TRBV4-1
CASSSLQGWGTMADTQYF,TGTGCCAGCAGTTCACTACAGGGCTGGGGGACTATGGCAGATACGCAGTATTTT,TRBJ2-3,NA,NA,TRBV7-9
CASSAPTGPTDTQYF,TGTGCCAGCAGTGCCCCGACAGGGCCCACAGATACGCAGTATTTT,TRBJ2-3,NA,TRBD1,TRBV6-6
CASRRLAGVPEQYF,TGTGCCAGCAGGAGACTAGCGGGAGTCCCCGAGCAGTACTTC,TRBJ2-7,NA,TRBD2,TRBV28
CASSKQERETQYF,TGTGCCAGCAGCAAACAAGAGCGAGAGACCCAGTACTTC,TRBJ2-5,NA,NA,TRBV5-4
CASSTGFTEAFF,TGTGCCAGCAGTACAGGGTTCACTGAAGCTTTCTTT,TRBJ1-1,NA,NA,TRBV6-5
CASSPKRTGSRVNEQFF,TGTGCCAGCAGCCCAAAGCGGACAGGCTCGAGAGTCAATGAGCAGTTCTTC,TRBJ2-1,NA,TRBD1,TRBV7-9
CASSVGGQAYEQYF,TGTGCCAGCAGCGTAGGGGGACAGGCCTACGAGCAGTACTTC,TRBJ2-7,NA,TRBD1,TRBV9
CATRLGGSYEQYF,TGTGCCACGCGCTTGGGCGGCTCCTACGAGCAGTACTTC,TRBJ2-7,NA,NA,TRBV27